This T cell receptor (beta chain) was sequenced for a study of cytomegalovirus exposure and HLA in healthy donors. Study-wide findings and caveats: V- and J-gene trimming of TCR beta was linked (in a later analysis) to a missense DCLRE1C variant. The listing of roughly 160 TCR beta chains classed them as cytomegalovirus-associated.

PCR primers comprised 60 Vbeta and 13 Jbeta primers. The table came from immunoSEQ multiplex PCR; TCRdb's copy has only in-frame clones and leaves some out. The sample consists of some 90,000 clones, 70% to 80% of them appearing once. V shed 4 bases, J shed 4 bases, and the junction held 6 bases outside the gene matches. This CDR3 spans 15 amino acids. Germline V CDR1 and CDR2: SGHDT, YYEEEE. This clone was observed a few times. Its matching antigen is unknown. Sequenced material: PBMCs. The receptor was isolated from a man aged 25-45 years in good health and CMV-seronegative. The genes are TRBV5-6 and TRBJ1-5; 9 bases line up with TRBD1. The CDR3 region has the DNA TGTGCCAGCAGCATGGGGACAGGGCGGAATCAGCCCCAGCATTTT. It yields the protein CASSMGTGRNQPQHF.